One and the same sample provided the 10 T cell receptor beta chains below, sequenced in a study of blood T cell repertoires in COVID-19. Method: immunoSEQ multiplex PCR; TCRdb's copy keeps in-frame clones and lacks some. The data show about 330,000 clones, approximately 90% seen once. The sequencing sample was made of peripheral blood. The receptor set was obtained from a man aged 25 to 40 with COVID-19, enrolled during active disease.

The chain carries TRBV9 and TRBJ2-6, with D unclear. The CDR3 extends over 14 amino acids. CDR1 is SGDLS and CDR2 is YYNGEE in the germline V gene. V lost 0 bases and J lost 3, with 4 bases in between. DNA for the CDR3: TGTGCCAGCAGCGTAGCAGGTGGGGCCAACGTCCTGACTTTC. Translated: CASSVAGGANVLTF.

The rearrangement joins TRBV29-1 to TRBJ2-2; D possibly corresponds to TRBD2 (5 bases). Between the trimmed V and J ends, which lost 6 bases and 7 bases, there was a span of 12 bases. The CDR3 length is 12 residues. CDR1 is SQVTM and CDR2 is ANQGSEA in the germline V gene. This chain's CDR3 is CSVADRDGELFF. CDR3 DNA sequence: TGCAGCGTCGCAGATCGGGACGGGGAGCTGTTTTTT.

The chain is built from TRBV19 and TRBJ2-3, with 8 bases matching TRBD2. Per the germline V gene, CDR1 is LNHDA and CDR2 is SQIVND (reference sequence). The V gene end was trimmed by 6 bases and the J gene end by 3 bases; junction bases not matched to a gene: 11. This CDR3 is built from 16 residues. The CDR3 region is CASSHQGTRATDTQYF. The CDR3 nucleotides read TGTGCCAGTAGCCACCAGGGGACTAGAGCGACAGATACGCAGTATTTT.

Worth noting for this clone: Additional DNA sequences in this sample encode the identical CDR3. The J gene is TRBJ2-2, the V gene TRBV13; TRBD2 aligns across 10 bases. The length of the CDR3 is 17 residues. V lost 6 bases, J lost 5 bases, and 12 bases stayed unmatched. From germline, CDR1 is PRHDT and CDR2 FYEKMQ (reference sequence). The CDR3 DNA sequence: TGTGCCAGCAGTCCTTTTCGTAGCGGGGGGCGGACCGGGGAGCTGTTTTTT. Encoded protein: CASSPFRSGGRTGELFF.

This clone appeared once. V and J are TRBV11-2 and TRBJ1-2; no firm D call. The CDR3 has 15 amino acids. Per the germline V gene, CDR1 is SGHAT and CDR2 is FQNNGV. Trimming shortened V by 5 bases and J by 5 bases, and 18 bases separated the two germline ends. As DNA, the CDR3 is TGTGCCAGCAGCCACCCACACAGAGATCTATATGGCTACACCTTC. This encodes CASSHPHRDLYGYTF. Full variable domain (missing parts from reference TRBV11-2 and TRBJ1-2): EAGVAQSPRYKIIEKRQSVAFWCNPISGHATLYWYQQILGQGPKLLIQFQNNGVVDDSQLPKDRFSAERLKGVDSTLKIQPAKLEDSAVYLCASSHPHRDLYGYTFGSGTRLTVV.

V and J are TRBV30 and TRBJ2-4, with TRBD1 matching 7 bases. Trimming took 2 bases from V and 8 from J; bases not matched to a gene: 3. This CDR3 contains 12 residues. Germline V CDR1 and CDR2: GTSNPN, SVGIG (reference sequence). CDR3 amino acids: CAWSHRGDIQYF. DNA of the CDR3: TGTGCCTGGAGTCACAGGGGTGACATTCAGTACTTC.

This clone has only one observation. The V gene is TRBV6-5, the J gene TRBJ2-3; possibly TRBD1 for D (7 bases). The germline CDR1 and CDR2 sequences are MNHEY and SVGAGI. This CDR3 has 15 residues. The ends were cut back, 7 bases at V and 1 base at J, with 15 bases in the middle. The CDR3 is CASTSGGGGTDTQYF. CDR3 nucleotide sequence: TGTGCCAGCACCTCAGGGGGAGGAGGCACAGATACGCAGTATTTT.

The chain carries TRBV5-1 and TRBJ1-4; 7 positions agree with TRBD1. CDR1 SGHRS and CDR2 YFSETQ come from the germline V gene. This CDR3 is 15 amino acids long. With V trimmed by 2 bases and J by 0 bases, 1 base remained unmatched. The CDR3 is CASSFGTATNEKLFF. The CDR3 DNA follows: TGCGCCAGCAGCTTTGGGACAGCAACTAATGAAAAACTGTTTTTT.

The chain combines TRBV5-1 with TRBJ2-7, with 7 positions matching TRBD2. The CDR3 runs to 17 residues. Germline values: CDR1 SGHRS, CDR2 YFSETQ. V trimming: 0 bases; J trimming: 8 bases; junction bases outside the gene matches: 17. The CDR3 spells CASSLVPSGGGSSQQYF. The DNA of the CDR3 is TGCGCCAGCAGCTTGGTTCCTTCGGGCGGGGGATCGTCTCAGCAGTACTTC. The variable domain in full, completed from reference TRBV5-1 and TRBJ2-7, reads KAGVTQTPRYLIKTRGQQVTLSCSPISGHRSVSWYQQTPGQGLQFLFEYFSETQRNKGNFPGRFSGRQFSNSRSEMNVSTLELGDSALYLCASSLVPSGGGSSQQYFGPGTRLTVT.

The table lists this clone with a count of one. The V and J genes are TRBV6-5 and TRBJ1-5; D is perhaps TRBD1 (5 bases). This CDR3 has 14 residues. In germline, CDR1 is MNHEY, CDR2 SVGAGI. The ends were cut back, 6 bases at V and 6 bases at J, with 15 bases in the middle. The CDR3 loop reads CASRPGGVAQPQHF. Here the CDR3 DNA reads TGTGCCAGCAGACCTGGGGGGGTAGCTCAGCCCCAGCATTTT.